The 10 T cell receptor beta chains listed next were all sequenced from one sample in a study of cytomegalovirus exposure and HLA in healthy donors. The study ran its PCR with 60 Vbeta and 13 Jbeta primers. Assay used: immunoSEQ multiplex PCR; TCRdb lists only in-frame clones, some missing. The sample includes 150,000 to 200,000 clones, over 80% seen only once; the top ten take about 1.6%. Sequencing was done on a sample of PBMCs. Every receptor here comes from a man aged 45-65 years in good health and CMV-seronegative.

This clone was counted a few times. CDR3 region: CASSYGQGLRDGYTF. The CDR3 DNA reads as TGTGCCAGCAGCTATGGACAGGGGCTTAGAGATGGCTACACCTTC. The chain couples TRBV7-8 to TRBJ1-2; 9 bases agree with TRBD1. CDR1 and CDR2 from the germline V gene are SGHVS and FQNEAQ. This CDR3 has 15 amino acids. The V segment lost 4 bases and the J segment 6 bases; nucleotides outside the gene matches: 9.

This chain connects TRBV18 to TRBJ1-4, with D possibly matching TRBD1 (5 bases). Germline assignment: CDR1 KGHSH and CDR2 LQKENI. The CDR3 length is 17 residues. V was pared by 3 bases and J by 0 bases, with 14 bases between. The CDR3 here is CASSPPFRGATNEKLFF. The CDR3 coding sequence is TGTGCCAGCTCACCGCCCTTCCGGGGGGCAACTAATGAAAAACTGTTTTTT.

This chain joins TRBV25-1 and TRBJ2-3; 8 bases are shared with TRBD2. The CDR3 extends over 14 amino acids. V shed 6 bases and J 7 bases; nucleotides not matched to a gene: 9. Germline CDR1 reads MGHDK; CDR2 reads SYGVNS. In DNA, the CDR3 is TGTGCCAGCAGGGGCGCGGGGGGCATTCATACGCAGTATTTT. Translating gives CASRGAGGIHTQYF.

V gene TRBV6-5 combines with J gene TRBJ2-2; no clear D. Germline loops: CDR1 MNHEY, CDR2 SVGAGI. The V and J ends lost 0 bases and 1 base respectively, with 6 bases between them. The CDR3 is made up of 15 amino acids. The CDR3 region is CASSYSYGNTGELFF. CDR3 sequence (DNA): TGTGCCAGCAGTTACTCTTACGGGAACACCGGGGAGCTGTTTTTT.

The chain joins TRBV5-1 to TRBJ1-5; TRBD1 might be the D (5 bases). There are 14 residues in the CDR3. Germline assignment: CDR1 SGHRS and CDR2 YFSETQ. With 4 bases removed from V and 2 bases from J, the gap between germline ends came to 10 bases. The CDR3 region has the DNA TGCGCCAGCAGCCCCGGGGGGGGCAATCAGCCCCAGCATTTT. Amino acid sequence: CASSPGGGNQPQHF.

The V gene is TRBV25-1, the J gene TRBJ2-2; a weak D match, TRBD1 (6 bases). The germline V gene encodes CDR1 MGHDK and CDR2 SYGVNS. Trimming pared 11 bases from V and 4 bases from J, leaving 11 bases between. This CDR3 is 12 amino acids long. This CDR3 reads CACQGSTGELFF. The CDR3, as DNA: TGTGCCTGCCAGGGGTCCACCGGGGAGCTGTTTTTT.

The rearrangement uses TRBV2 and TRBJ2-7; TRBD1 might be the D (5 bases). The CDR3 sequence is 14 residues long. The V and J ends lost 8 bases and 4 bases respectively, with 18 bases between them. Germline CDR1 is SNHLY and CDR2 is FYNNEI. CDR3 sequence: CASDVRATDYEQYF. CDR3 sequence (DNA): TGTGCCAGCGACGTCCGTGCGACAGATTACGAGCAGTACTTC.

V is TRBV13 and J is TRBJ2-3, with 12 bases that match TRBD2. CDR3 length: 16 residues. Germline CDR1 is PRHDT and CDR2 is FYEKMQ (reference sequence). The junction had 5 bases not matched to a gene; V was cut back by 3 bases and J by 4 bases. For the CDR3, the DNA is TGTGCCAGCAGCTTTCGGACTAGCGGGATTTCAGATACGCAGTATTTT. Encoded protein: CASSFRTSGISDTQYF.

The chain uses TRBV9 and TRBJ2-5, with D possibly being TRBD1 (6 bases). With 4 bases removed from V and 4 bases from J, the gap between germline ends came to 20 bases. This CDR3 region has 16 residues. CDR1 and CDR2 (germline): SGDLS, YYNGEE. The CDR3, as DNA: TGTGCCAGCAGCCCCCAGGACAGCCGAGTCGCAGAGACCCAGTACTTC. The encoded protein is CASSPQDSRVAETQYF.

Concerning this clone: This same CDR3 is encoded by further DNA sequences in the sample. The CDR3 nucleotides are TGTGCCAGTAGTGTCGACAGGGCCTACGAGCAGTACTTC. It is translated as CASSVDRAYEQYF. The V call is TRBV19, the J call TRBJ2-7; TRBD1 matches at 7 bases. With 5 bases clipped from V and 2 bases from J, the junction kept 3 bases outside the gene matches. The CDR3 loop spans 13 amino acids. The germline V gene encodes CDR1 LNHDA and CDR2 SQIVND (reference sequence).